The 21 T cell receptor beta chains given below trace back to one sample, sequenced in a study of CD8+CD57+ T cells in acquired aplastic anemia. It was patients with CD8+CD57+ cell expansion by flow cytometry who were chosen for sequencing. Genomic DNA constituted the template upon which TCR beta VDJ and CDR3 profiling was performed. TCRdb recomputed calls from the reads with MiXCR, one row per CDR3 protein. The sample carries around 170,000 distinct CDR3 sequences, more than 45% recorded once. The sample taken for sequencing was sorted CD4+, CD8+, or CD8+CD57+ T cells (not recorded which) from PBMCs. These receptors were taken from a human donor with aplastic anemia.

The chain is built from TRBV19 and TRBJ2-1; 11 bases map to TRBD2. J lost 5 bases, V lost 5 bases, and 8 bases had no gene match. Germline V lookup: CDR1 LNHDA, CDR2 SQIVND (reference sequence). This CDR3 spans 16 amino acids. CDR3 amino acids: CASSSSGTSGNNEQFF. For the CDR3, the DNA is TGTGCCAGTAGTTCCTCCGGGACTAGCGGAAACAATGAGCAGTTCTTC.

Only a few counts were recorded for this clonotype. The V and J genes are TRBV12-5 and TRBJ2-2; possible D gene TRBD2, 6 bases. Germline CDR1 reads LGHNT; CDR2 reads FRNRAP. V was shortened by 1 base and J by 5 bases, with 11 bases between the two germline ends. The CDR3 consists of 15 residues. The CDR3 DNA is TGTGCTAGTGGTTTGGGGCTAGCGTTGACCGGGGAGCTGTTTTTT. This codes for CASGLGLALTGELFF.

Worth noting for this clonotype: Just one base apart from a much larger clone, this may be a read error. V usage is TRBV5-1 and J usage is TRBJ2-1, with D tentatively TRBD2 (5 bases). CDR3 length equals 16 residues. Germline V gene lookup returns CDR1 SGHRS and CDR2 YFSETQ. The CDR3 DNA reads as TGCGCCAGCCGGGATATGCTGGGTAGCTCCTACGATGAGCAGTTCTTC. Its translation is CASRDMLGSSYDEQFF. The full variable domain, its missing parts supplied by reference TRBV5-1 and TRBJ2-1, is KAGVTQTPRYLIKTRGQQVTLSCSPISGHRSVSWYQQTPGQGLQFLFEYFSETQRNKGNFPGRFSGRQFSNSRSEMNVSTLELGDSALYLCASRDMLGSSYDEQFFGPGTRLTVL.

This clonotype was counted a few times. J is TRBJ2-2 and V is TRBV6-5; TRBD1 matches at 8 bases. CDR1 is MNHEY and CDR2 is SVGAGI in the germline V gene. This CDR3 spans 16 amino acids. The V and J ends lost 4 bases and 2 bases, in that order; junction bases with no gene match: 6. In nucleotides, the CDR3 is TGTGCCAGCAGTTCCGACAGGGGTGCCAACACCGGGGAGCTGTTTTTT. Residues: CASSSDRGANTGELFF.

This clonotype was observed at least ten times. The chain combines TRBV5-1 with TRBJ1-1; 7 bases map to TRBD1. The V segment lost 0 bases and the J segment 1 base; nucleotides outside the gene matches: 0. This CDR3 is built from 14 residues. Germline V gives CDR1 SGHRS, CDR2 YFSETQ. The CDR3: CASSLGDRNTEAFF. For the CDR3, the DNA is TGCGCCAGCAGCTTGGGGGACAGGAACACTGAAGCTTTCTTT.

The V gene is TRBV7-8, the J gene TRBJ2-1, with a possible D match to TRBD2 (5 bases). V was shortened by 5 bases and J by 7 bases, with 12 bases between the two germline ends. This CDR3 has 13 residues. CDR1 SGHVS and CDR2 FQNEAQ come from the germline V gene. As DNA, the CDR3 is TGTGCCAGCAGCCCCGAAGCGGAGAATGAGCAGTTCTTC. This gives the protein CASSPEAENEQFF.

The chain employs TRBV4-1 and TRBJ1-1; 10 bases fit TRBD1. Germline V gives CDR1 MGHRA, CDR2 YSYEKL. The V segment lost 3 bases and the J segment 11 bases; nucleotides outside the gene matches: 15. The CDR3 is made up of 16 amino acids. The CDR3 is CASSHRGGTGAAWAFF. CDR3 nucleotides: TGCGCCAGCAGCCACCGGGGGGGGACAGGGGCCGCCTGGGCTTTCTTT.

The CDR3 protein is CASSFPGQGQETQYF. CDR3 in DNA: TGTGCCAGCAGCTTTCCGGGACAGGGGCAAGAGACCCAGTACTTC. This sequence joins TRBV7-8 and TRBJ2-5; 10 bases agree with TRBD1. Germline V gene lookup returns CDR1 SGHVS and CDR2 FQNEAQ. The CDR3 loop spans 15 amino acids. After removal of 3 bases from V and 2 bases from J, the junction contained 3 bases not matched to a gene.

The rearrangement links TRBV24-1 to TRBJ1-5, with D perhaps matching TRBD1 (5 bases). The V end was cut by 6 bases, the J end by 7 bases, with 15 bases between. CDR3 length equals 14 residues. Germline V gene lookup returns CDR1 KGHDR and CDR2 SFDVKD. The CDR3 is CATSIRGESQPQHF. DNA for the CDR3: TGTGCCACCAGTATCCGGGGGGAGAGCCAGCCCCAGCATTTT.

In this sample, this clonotype turned up many times. The chain carries TRBV19 and TRBJ2-3; D is undetermined. The germline V and J ends were trimmed by 1 base and 1 base, with 6 bases remaining between them. In germline, CDR1 is LNHDA, CDR2 SQIVND (reference sequence). The CDR3 runs to 14 residues. Here the CDR3 DNA reads TGTGCCAGTAGTATAGTTACTGGCACAGATACGCAGTATTTT. Encoded protein: CASSIVTGTDTQYF.

This clonotype appeared many times. The chain carries TRBV6-5 and TRBJ2-3; possibly TRBD2 for D (6 bases). The length of the CDR3 is 15 residues. Trimming pared 0 bases from V and 0 bases from J, leaving 7 bases between. Germline V gene lookup returns CDR1 MNHEY and CDR2 SVGAGI. CDR3 coding DNA: TGTGCCAGCAGTTACTCTGGGACTAGCACAGATACGCAGTATTTT. Its translation is CASSYSGTSTDTQYF.

The chain recombines TRBV25-1 with TRBJ1-1, with D possibly being TRBD1 (6 bases). This CDR3 has 16 amino acids. V lost 3 bases and J 4 bases, leaving 18 bases between the germline ends. Per the germline V gene, CDR1 is MGHDK and CDR2 is SYGVNS. CDR3 protein: CASSDLTQGWGTEAFF. Here the CDR3 DNA reads TGTGCCAGCAGTGATCTAACCCAGGGGTGGGGCACTGAAGCTTTCTTT.

The rearrangement joins TRBV3-1 to TRBJ1-2; the D is unclear. The CDR3 consists of 15 residues. Germline V gene data show CDR1 as LGHDT and CDR2 as YNNKEL (reference sequence). Trimming stripped 4 bases from V and 4 bases from J, with 16 bases between. CDR3 loop: CASSPGRRPSYGYTF. Here the CDR3 DNA reads TGTGCCAGCAGCCCGGGCCGGCGGCCGAGCTATGGCTACACCTTC.

The chain is built from TRBV10-3 and TRBJ2-1, with unresolved D. This CDR3 contains 14 residues. Trimming shortened V by 0 bases and J by 5 bases, and 8 bases separated the two germline ends. CDR1 is ENHRY, CDR2 SYGVKD, per germline. CDR3 loop: CAISESEWNNEQFF. The CDR3 DNA sequence: TGTGCCATCAGTGAGTCAGAATGGAACAATGAGCAGTTCTTC.

V usage is TRBV24-1 and J usage is TRBJ2-1, with 11 bases lining up with TRBD2. The CDR3 consists of 16 residues. CDR1 and CDR2 from the germline V gene are KGHDR and SFDVKD. V dropped 3 bases and J dropped 5; count of bases not matched to a gene: 5. CDR3 sequence: CATSDITSGGHNEQFF. The CDR3 DNA is TGTGCCACCAGTGATATTACTAGCGGGGGCCACAATGAGCAGTTCTTC.

The gene calls are TRBV20-1 and TRBJ2-1; D is unresolved. V gave up 5 bases and J gave up 15 bases, with 17 bases separating them. The CDR3 contains 11 residues. The germline V gene has CDR1 DFQATT and CDR2 SNEGSKA (reference sequence). The CDR3 nucleotides are TGCAGTGCTGGGCTATGGAACCGGTTGTTCTTC. It yields the protein CSAGLWNRLFF.

As regards this clonotype: One end of the junction does not line up with germline, which may come from a read error. The V and J genes are TRBV19 and TRBJ2-4, with TRBD2 matching 9 bases. This CDR3 spans 15 amino acids. CDR1 LNHDA and CDR2 SQIVND come from the germline V gene (reference sequence). The CDR3 sequence: CASSIGGLAKNIQYF. CDR3 nucleotide sequence: TGTGCCAGTAGTATAGGGGGACTAGCCAAGAACATTCAGTACTTC. Filled out from reference TRBV19 and TRBJ2-4, the complete variable domain reads DGGITQSPKYLFRKEGQNVTLSCEQNLNHDAMYWYRQDPGQGLRLIYYSQIVNDFQKGDIAEGYSVSREKKESFPLTVTSAQKNPTAFYLCASSIGGLAKNIQYFGAGTRLSVL.

This clonotype was detected only a few times. This chain connects TRBV11-1 to TRBJ2-3; 8 nucleotides align to TRBD2. Germline CDR1 reads SGHAT; CDR2 reads FQDESV (reference sequence). The CDR3 loop spans 15 amino acids. V was pared by 6 bases and J by 5 bases, with 10 bases of the junction left unmatched. In nucleotides, the CDR3 is TGTGCCAGCAGGCGAAGCGGGGGAGCGGGAGATACGCAGTATTTT. It codes for CASRRSGGAGDTQYF.

This clonotype was observed a single time. The chain combines TRBV12-3 or TRBV12-4 with TRBJ1-2, with 11 bases identical to TRBD1. V lost 5 bases to trimming and J lost 7 bases; unmatched junction nucleotides: 6. The CDR3 consists of 14 residues. As DNA, the CDR3 is TGTGCCAGCAGTCCCTACGGGACAGGGGGTGGCTACACCTTC. It specifies CASSPYGTGGGYTF.

V usage is TRBV28 and J usage is TRBJ2-7; 8 bases fit TRBD2. The CDR3 runs to 14 residues. The J segment lost 3 bases and the V segment lost 2 bases, leaving 3 bases of the junction unmatched. In germline, CDR1 is MDHEN, CDR2 SYDVKM. CDR3 bases: TGTGCCAGCAGTTTACGGCGGGAGGACTACGAGCAGTACTTC. Translating gives CASSLRREDYEQYF.

The chain uses TRBV24-1 and TRBJ2-1, with 8 bases that match TRBD1. The CDR3 sequence is 19 residues long. The V gene's germline CDR1 is KGHDR and CDR2 SFDVKD. The ends lost 4 bases at V and 2 bases at J; junction bases unmatched: 15. CDR3 region: CATSDPRTGTLLTYNEQFF. CDR3 nucleotides: TGTGCCACCAGTGACCCTAGGACAGGGACACTGCTGACCTACAATGAGCAGTTCTTC.